Below are 28 T cell receptor beta chains sequenced from a single sample in a study of cytomegalovirus exposure and HLA in healthy donors. A multiplex PCR was run with 60 Vbeta primers and 13 Jbeta primers. TCRdb keeps only in-frame clones here, not all; method: immunoSEQ multiplex PCR. The table records 150,000 to 200,000 clones, 79% of them present only once. The material sequenced was PBMCs. The receptors stem from a woman between 50 and 59 years old in good health and CMV-seronegative.

CDR3 in amino acids: CASGPGQGKQPQHF. The CDR3 coding sequence is TGTGCCAGCGGACCCGGACAGGGAAAACAGCCCCAGCATTTT. The chain recombines TRBV6-1 with TRBJ1-5; 8 nucleotides match TRBD1. The junction had 10 bases not matched to a gene; V was cut back by 8 bases and J by 7 bases. Germline values: CDR1 MNHNS, CDR2 SASEGT. The CDR3 sequence is 14 residues long.

This chain uses TRBV19 with TRBJ1-1; a weak D match, TRBD1 (6 bases). V was shortened by 7 bases and J by 9 bases, with 15 bases between the two germline ends. The CDR3 runs 12 residues. Germline CDR1 reads LNHDA; CDR2 reads SQIVND (reference sequence). CDR3 loop: CASISVRGKAFF. The CDR3 DNA reads TGTGCCAGTATCTCTGTCAGGGGAAAAGCTTTCTTT.

The chain employs TRBV13 and TRBJ2-2, with 7 bases aligning to TRBD1. This CDR3 contains 17 residues. Germline V gene sequence: CDR1 PRHDT, CDR2 FYEKMQ (reference sequence). After removal of 4 bases from V and 4 bases from J, the junction contained 12 bases not matched to a gene. The CDR3 DNA reads as TGTGCCAGCAGCTCCTACCCCGGGACAGTCCTCACCGGGGAGCTGTTTTTT. The encoded protein is CASSSYPGTVLTGELFF.

The chain joins TRBV4-3 to TRBJ1-2, with D possibly being TRBD1 (6 bases). Germline CDR1 is LGHNA and CDR2 is YSLEER. The CDR3 has 15 amino acids. The V end was cut by 2 bases, the J end by 4 bases, with 14 bases between. For the CDR3, the DNA is TGCGCCAGCAGCCAAATCCTCGCCAGGGGCTATGGCTACACCTTC. Translation gives CASSQILARGYGYTF.

V is TRBV9 and J is TRBJ2-2; 7 nucleotides line up with TRBD2. The J segment lost 5 bases and the V segment lost 3 bases, leaving 10 bases of the junction unmatched. Germline CDR1 SGDLS, CDR2 YYNGEE. The CDR3 is 16 amino acids. CDR3 DNA sequence: TGTGCCAGCAGCGCCGCCCGGGGGGAGGGTACCGGGGAGCTGTTTTTT. The encoded protein is CASSAARGEGTGELFF.

The chain links TRBV6-6 to TRBJ1-5, with TRBD1 as a possible D gene (6 bases). The CDR3 is 16 amino acids. V lost 6 bases, J lost 0 bases, and 15 bases lay in between. Looked up from germline, CDR1 is MNHNY and CDR2 is SVGAGI (reference sequence). The CDR3 DNA sequence: TGTGCCAGCAGCCTGGGGGCGGCGGATAGCAATCAGCCCCAGCATTTT. Translated: CASSLGAADSNQPQHF.

The chain uses TRBV4-3 and TRBJ2-6; 8 bases fit TRBD1. Germline V gene data show CDR1 as LGHNA and CDR2 as YSLEER. V lost 4 bases, J lost 4 bases, and 3 bases stayed unmatched. The CDR3 length is 15 residues. CDR3 in amino acids: CASSRTGSGANVLTF. CDR3 nucleotide sequence: TGCGCCAGCAGCCGGACAGGGTCCGGGGCCAACGTCCTGACTTTC.

This chain links TRBV7-9 with TRBJ2-7; 8 positions agree with TRBD2. Germline lookup yields CDR1 SEHNR and CDR2 FQNEAQ (reference sequence). The V segment lost 1 base and the J segment 2 bases; nucleotides outside the gene matches: 7. This CDR3 contains 16 residues. CDR3 loop: CASSLVGGGPTYEQYF. DNA for the CDR3: TGTGCCAGCAGCTTAGTCGGGGGGGGCCCGACCTACGAGCAGTACTTC.

The chain couples TRBV12-5 to TRBJ2-1; TRBD2 matches 7 bases. The germline V gene has CDR1 LGHNT and CDR2 FRNRAP. Unmatched junction bases numbered 7, after V lost 5 bases and J lost 9 bases. The CDR3 sequence is 13 residues long. As DNA, the CDR3 is TGTGCTAGTGGTCCCCGGGGGGTTAGTGAGCAGTTCTTC. This sequence encodes CASGPRGVSEQFF.

V usage is TRBV29-1 and J usage is TRBJ1-1, with 7 bases aligning to TRBD1. V trimming: 5 bases; J trimming: 8 bases; junction bases outside the gene matches: 17. This CDR3 has 15 amino acids. Per the germline V gene, CDR1 is SQVTM and CDR2 is ANQGSEA. CDR3 coding DNA: TGCAGCGTTTGGGGCCGGGACAGTTCCCCCTGGGAAGCTTTCTTT. Amino acid sequence: CSVWGRDSSPWEAFF.

This rearrangement joins TRBV19 to TRBJ1-5; 7 bases agree with TRBD1. V shed 11 bases, J shed 4 bases, and the junction held 11 bases outside the gene matches. The CDR3 covers 14 residues. Germline values: CDR1 LNHDA, CDR2 SQIVND (reference sequence). The CDR3 bases are TGTGCCTCCGACAGGGTAGACATGAATCAGCCCCAGCATTTT. Residues: CASDRVDMNQPQHF.

This clone was found once. The V call is TRBV10-3, the J call TRBJ2-7; perhaps TRBD1 as D (5 bases). The CDR3 has 12 amino acids. Germline CDR1 reads ENHRY; CDR2 reads SYGVKD. The germline V and J ends were trimmed by 4 bases and 7 bases, with 11 bases remaining between them. In DNA form, the CDR3 reads TGTGCCATCAGTGCTGGGGCTTCTGAGCAGTACTTC. The encoded protein is CAISAGASEQYF.

The V gene is TRBV28, the J gene TRBJ2-3; D is undetermined. The CDR3 has 12 amino acids. Trimming removed 6 bases from V and 3 bases from J, with 7 bases in between. Germline V lookup: CDR1 MDHEN, CDR2 SYDVKM. The CDR3: CASSRLTDTQYF. Written as DNA, the CDR3 is TGTGCCAGCAGCCGACTGACAGATACGCAGTATTTT.

This rearrangement joins TRBV7-9 to TRBJ1-1; D is possibly TRBD1 (6 bases). CDR1 is SEHNR and CDR2 is FQNEAQ in the germline V gene (reference sequence). Trimming left V 5 bases short and J 0 bases short, with 13 bases between. There are 15 residues in the CDR3. The CDR3 spells CASSRQATLNTEAFF. In nucleotides, the CDR3 is TGTGCCAGCAGCCGACAGGCGACGTTGAACACTGAAGCTTTCTTT.

The rearrangement uses TRBV29-1 and TRBJ1-5, with 8 bases matching TRBD1. CDR1 is SQVTM and CDR2 is ANQGSEA in the germline V gene. The CDR3 loop spans 13 amino acids. J gave up 8 bases and V 4 bases, and 7 bases lay outside the gene matches. CDR3 sequence (DNA): TGCAGCGTTGTATGGACAGGGCGAGAGCCCCAGCATTTT. The encoded protein is CSVVWTGREPQHF.

J is TRBJ1-2 and V is TRBV7-3, with D maybe TRBD1 (5 bases). This CDR3 region has 15 residues. The V end was cut by 2 bases, the J end by 3 bases, with 13 bases between. Germline-derived CDR1 and CDR2 are SGHTA and FQGTGA. The CDR3 DNA sequence: TGTGCCAGCAGCTTAGGGGATGCGACAGACTATGGCTACACCTTC. Translation gives CASSLGDATDYGYTF. The full variable domain, completed using reference TRBV7-3 and TRBJ1-2, is GAGVSQTPSNKVTEKGKYVELRCDPISGHTALYWYRQSLGQGPEFLIYFQGTGAADDSGLPNDRFFAVRPEGSVSTLKIQRTERGDSAVYLCASSLGDATDYGYTFGSGTRLTVV.

The rearrangement uses TRBV6-1 and TRBJ2-1; 10 bases are a match to TRBD1. Trimming removed 4 bases from V and 10 bases from J; junction bases left unmatched: 7. The length of the CDR3 is 14 residues. Germline V lookup: CDR1 MNHNS, CDR2 SASEGT. The DNA for the CDR3 is TGTGCCAGCAGTGTGCGACAGGGGGCTCTGGAGCAGTTCTTC. It is translated as CASSVRQGALEQFF.

This clone was seen a handful of times. V and J are TRBV18 and TRBJ1-5; D is unclear. The V gene's germline CDR1 is KGHSH and CDR2 LQKENI. The V gene lost 3 bases and the J gene lost 1 base, with 4 bases spanning the gap. This CDR3 has 13 residues. For the CDR3, the DNA is TGTGCCAGCTCACCGGGCAGCAATCAGCCCCAGCATTTT. Protein: CASSPGSNQPQHF.

The rearrangement links TRBV30 to TRBJ2-5; 8 bases match TRBD1. This CDR3 spans 14 amino acids. The trim removed 0 bases at V and 5 bases at J, leaving 5 bases unmatched. CDR1 and CDR2 from the germline V gene are GTSNPN and SVGIG (reference sequence). CDR3 loop: CAWSVRGPGETQYF. In DNA form, the CDR3 reads TGTGCCTGGAGTGTCAGGGGGCCGGGCGAGACCCAGTACTTC.

This chain links TRBV5-4 with TRBJ2-5; D unclear. Trimming cost V 0 bases and J 1 base, with 7 bases left between them. The CDR3 contains 14 residues. Germline CDR1 reads SGHNT; CDR2 reads YYREEE (reference sequence). CDR3 nucleotide sequence: TGTGCCAGCAGCTTGGGGCGGCTCCAAGAGACCCAGTACTTC. It translates to CASSLGRLQETQYF.

In the case of this clone: Other DNA sequences within the sample encode an identical CDR3. The chain joins TRBV6-1 to TRBJ1-5; 8 nucleotides line up with TRBD1. The V gene's germline CDR1 is MNHNS and CDR2 SASEGT. This CDR3 region has 13 residues. V trimming: 6 bases; J trimming: 3 bases; junction bases outside the gene matches: 1. The CDR3 coding sequence is TGTGCCAGCAGGGACAGGGACAATCAGCCCCAGCATTTT. Residues: CASRDRDNQPQHF.

The rearrangement joins TRBV2 to TRBJ2-7; 11 bases match TRBD2. Trimming cost V 5 bases and J 4 bases; bases outside gene matches: 10. Germline lookup yields CDR1 SNHLY and CDR2 FYNNEI. There are 16 residues in the CDR3. The chain's CDR3 is CASSTFGTSGRYEQYF. DNA of the CDR3: TGTGCCAGCAGTACATTTGGGACTAGCGGCAGATACGAGCAGTACTTC. Combining the CDR3 with reference TRBV2 and TRBJ2-7 gives the whole variable domain EPEVTQTPSHQVTQMGQEVILRCVPISNHLYFYWYRQILGQKVEFLVSFYNNEISEKSEIFDDQFSVERPDGSNFTLKIRSTKLEDSAMYFCASSTFGTSGRYEQYFGPGTRLTVT.

CDR3 DNA sequence: TGTGCCACCAGCCTTGGGACAGTGAACACTGAAGCTTTCTTT. Protein product: CATSLGTVNTEAFF. The J gene is TRBJ1-1, the V gene TRBV15, with 7 bases fitting TRBD1. The CDR3 sequence is 14 residues long. The J segment lost 0 bases and the V segment lost 5 bases, leaving 3 bases of the junction unmatched. Looked up from germline, CDR1 is LNHNV and CDR2 is YYDKDF (reference sequence).

The chain is built from TRBV28 and TRBJ2-7, with D tentatively TRBD1 (5 bases). Germline V gene data show CDR1 as MDHEN and CDR2 as SYDVKM. V lost 7 bases and J 3 bases, leaving 13 bases between the germline ends. The CDR3 loop spans 13 amino acids. The CDR3 is CASIPGARYEQYF. CDR3 nucleotide sequence: TGTGCCAGCATACCTGGGGCCCGCTACGAGCAGTACTTC.

The V gene is TRBV7-8, the J gene TRBJ2-7, with 8 nucleotides matching TRBD1. The V segment lost 1 base and the J segment 4 bases; nucleotides outside the gene matches: 9. The CDR3 has 16 residues. The germline V gene has CDR1 SGHVS and CDR2 FQNEAQ. The CDR3 bases are TGTGCCAGCAGCTTAGTCAGCCGGGACAGGTCTTACGAGCAGTACTTC. It specifies CASSLVSRDRSYEQYF. Full variable domain (remainder filled in from reference TRBV7-8 and TRBJ2-7): GAGVSQSPRYKVAKRGQDVALRCDPISGHVSLFWYQQALGQGPEFLTYFQNEAQLDKSGLPSDRFFAERPEGSVSTLKIQRTQQEDSAVYLCASSLVSRDRSYEQYFGPGTRLTVT.

A few counts support this clone. The chain is built from TRBV29-1 and TRBJ1-1; D possibly corresponds to TRBD1 (6 bases). Germline lookup yields CDR1 SQVTM and CDR2 ANQGSEA. The CDR3 is made up of 12 amino acids. Trimming cost V 5 bases and J 5 bases, with 12 bases left between them. The CDR3 DNA sequence: TGCAGCGTTCTTAGGGGGGGGACTGAAGCTTTCTTT. Amino acid sequence: CSVLRGGTEAFF.

The chain combines TRBV4-3 with TRBJ2-7; 8 bases agree with TRBD2. The trim removed 1 base at V and 3 bases at J, leaving 5 bases unmatched. CDR1 LGHNA and CDR2 YSLEER come from the germline V gene. This CDR3 has 15 residues. For the CDR3, the DNA is TGCGCCAGCAGCCAAGGGCTAGCGGGTTACTACGAGCAGTACTTC. It codes for CASSQGLAGYYEQYF.

CDR3 coding DNA: TGTGCCATCAGTGGAGGGGAAGCGGGAGGGATTATGGACGAGCAGTTCTTC. Translated, it gives CAISGGEAGGIMDEQFF. This chain uses TRBV10-3 with TRBJ2-1, with TRBD2 matching 10 bases. CDR1 is ENHRY and CDR2 is SYGVKD in the germline V gene. The V segment lost 4 bases and the J segment 10 bases; nucleotides outside the gene matches: 16. CDR3 size: 17 residues.